These 18 T cell receptor beta chains originate from one sample sequenced in a study of shared clonotypes between healthy human individuals. Profiled with immunoSEQ multiplex PCR; TCRdb holds only in-frame clones, not every one. Among some 2 million clones listed, over 85% were seen once. The sequenced material came from naive CD4+ T cells sorted from blood. Subset reported: CD45RA+ positively selected. The receptor source for this set is a young man in good health.

The chain joins TRBV28 to TRBJ2-7; 8 bases fit TRBD1. V trimming: 6 bases; J trimming: 1 base; junction bases outside the gene matches: 5. CDR3 length: 14 amino acids. Germline CDR1 MDHEN, CDR2 SYDVKM. The CDR3 loop reads CASSQTGESYEQYF. The CDR3 DNA reads TGTGCCAGCAGCCAGACAGGGGAGTCCTACGAGCAGTACTTC.

The chain links TRBV18 to TRBJ2-3; D ambiguous. Germline V gives CDR1 KGHSH, CDR2 LQKENI. CDR3 length: 16 amino acids. V lost 3 bases and J 3 bases, leaving 16 bases between the germline ends. CDR3: CASSPSGPSRTDTQYF. CDR3 nucleotide sequence: TGTGCCAGCTCACCGTCCGGGCCGTCTCGGACAGATACGCAGTATTTT.

The genes are TRBV10-2 and TRBJ1-6; the match to TRBD1 covers 8 bases. Germline assignment: CDR1 WSHSY and CDR2 SAAADI. The length of the CDR3 is 12 residues. V was pared by 8 bases and J by 9 bases, with 3 bases of the junction left unmatched. The CDR3 is CASGTGLSPLHF. In DNA, the CDR3 is TGCGCCAGCGGGACAGGTCTTTCACCCCTCCACTTT.

The chain combines TRBV6-1 with TRBJ2-2; 7 nucleotides match TRBD2. This CDR3 is 14 amino acids long. Germline CDR1 reads MNHNS; CDR2 reads SASEGT. Losses at the gene ends were 4 bases for V and 3 bases for J; bases not matched to a gene: 2. The CDR3 nucleotides read TGTGCCAGCAGTGGTCGGGGGGACACCGGGGAGCTGTTTTTT. Translating gives CASSGRGDTGELFF.

In its sample, this clone was seen once. CDR3 region: CASSLLDSSYGYTF. In DNA form, the CDR3 reads TGTGCCAGCAGTCTACTAGACAGCTCTTATGGCTACACCTTC. This chain uses TRBV28 with TRBJ1-2, with a tentative D call TRBD1 (5 bases). Germline-derived CDR1 and CDR2 are MDHEN and SYDVKM. The CDR3 consists of 14 residues. Trimming shortened V by 5 bases and J by 5 bases, and 15 bases separated the two germline ends.

The rearrangement links TRBV6-5 to TRBJ2-2; D not certain. The CDR3 sequence is 15 residues long. Germline-derived CDR1 and CDR2 are MNHEY and SVGAGI. V shed 2 bases and J shed 4 bases, with 11 bases lying between them. Written as DNA, the CDR3 is TGTGCCAGCAGTTACGCACAGAAGGGCACCGGGGAGCTGTTTTTT. This codes for CASSYAQKGTGELFF.

The chain couples TRBV7-9 to TRBJ2-6; 10 bases agree with TRBD1. The V segment lost 1 base and the J segment 0 bases; nucleotides outside the gene matches: 6. The CDR3 contains 19 residues. Germline V CDR1 and CDR2: SEHNR, FQNEAQ (reference sequence). The CDR3 here is CASSLGQGAHTSGANVLTF. The CDR3 DNA reads TGTGCCAGCAGCTTAGGACAGGGGGCACATACCTCTGGGGCCAACGTCCTGACTTTC.

The rearrangement links TRBV28 to TRBJ2-7; 9 bases align to TRBD1. The CDR3 runs to 16 residues. Germline V gene data show CDR1 as MDHEN and CDR2 as SYDVKM. Unmatched junction bases numbered 11, after V lost 6 bases and J lost 2 bases. The CDR3: CASSRIQGTGTYEQYF. CDR3 coding DNA: TGTGCCAGCAGCCGCATTCAGGGGACAGGGACCTACGAGCAGTACTTC.

V and J are TRBV7-8 and TRBJ1-2; no clear D gene. This CDR3 spans 15 amino acids. Germline CDR1 and CDR2: SGHVS and FQNEAQ. The germline V and J ends were trimmed by 5 bases and 1 base, with 14 bases remaining between them. This CDR3 is CASSPDSQNNYGYTF. The CDR3 nucleotides are TGTGCCAGCAGCCCAGATTCACAGAATAACTATGGCTACACCTTC.

This chain uses TRBV30 with TRBJ2-1; a weak D match, TRBD1 (5 bases). The germline V and J ends were trimmed by 1 base and 7 bases, with 8 bases remaining between them. Germline CDR1 reads GTSNPN; CDR2 reads SVGIG (reference sequence). This CDR3 contains 12 residues. CDR3 sequence reads: CAWSARGNEQFF. In DNA form, the CDR3 reads TGTGCCTGGAGTGCAAGGGGTAATGAGCAGTTCTTC.

This sequence joins TRBV5-1 and TRBJ2-2; 14 bases agree with TRBD2. CDR3 length: 17 residues. V lost 4 bases, J lost 4 bases, and 6 bases stayed unmatched. Germline V gene data show CDR1 as SGHRS and CDR2 as YFSETQ. CDR3: CASSLATSGRGTGELFF. The CDR3 region has the DNA TGCGCCAGCAGCCTGGCGACTAGCGGGAGGGGCACCGGGGAGCTGTTTTTT.

The CDR3, as DNA: TGCGCCAGCAGCTTTGACTCGTTAGATACGCAGTATTTT. This gives the protein CASSFDSLDTQYF. The V and J genes are TRBV5-1 and TRBJ2-3, with no clear D. The germline CDR1 and CDR2 sequences are SGHRS and YFSETQ. Deletions cut 2 bases from V and 5 bases from J, with 9 bases between. The CDR3 consists of 13 residues.

In this sample, this clone turned up a few times. The same CDR3 is also encoded by other DNA sequences in this sample. V is TRBV10-3 and J is TRBJ2-3; D is unclear. V shed 0 bases and J shed 5 bases, with 3 bases lying between them. This CDR3 spans 12 amino acids. The germline gives CDR1 ENHRY, CDR2 SYGVKD. The CDR3 DNA reads TGTGCCATCAGTGAGTCGCTAGATACGCAGTATTTT. This encodes CAISESLDTQYF.

The chain has TRBV5-8 and TRBJ2-7, with no clear D. There are 13 residues in the CDR3. Looked up from germline, CDR1 is SGHTS and CDR2 is YDEGEE. The germline V and J ends were trimmed by 0 bases and 3 bases, with 7 bases remaining between them. The CDR3, as DNA: TGTGCCAGCAGCTTGGGAGCCATCTACGAGCAGTACTTC. This gives the protein CASSLGAIYEQYF.

The chain joins TRBV18 to TRBJ1-1, with TRBD1 identical over 7 bases. In germline, CDR1 is KGHSH, CDR2 LQKENI. V lost 4 bases, J lost 6 bases, and 5 bases stayed unmatched. This CDR3 is built from 13 residues. The CDR3 nucleotides read TGTGCCAGCTCACGACAGGGAAGCGCTGAAGCTTTCTTT. This gives the protein CASSRQGSAEAFF.

The rearrangement uses TRBV18 and TRBJ2-7; no reliable D call. CDR3 length equals 13 residues. The V and J ends lost 0 bases and 5 bases respectively, with 8 bases between them. Germline loops: CDR1 KGHSH, CDR2 LQKENI. The DNA of the CDR3 is TGTGCCAGCTCACCACCGTTGGTCAACGAGCAGTACTTC. Its protein is CASSPPLVNEQYF.

This sequence joins TRBV27 and TRBJ2-2; D is uncertain. The CDR3 loop spans 13 amino acids. V was pared by 3 bases and J by 7 bases, with 9 bases between. Looked up from germline, CDR1 is MNHEY and CDR2 is SMNVEV (reference sequence). Here the CDR3 reads CASSFRTHGELFF. For the CDR3, the DNA is TGTGCCAGCAGTTTCCGCACCCACGGGGAGCTGTTTTTT.

J is TRBJ2-3 and V is TRBV6-6; 8 nucleotides match TRBD1. Losses at the gene ends were 4 bases for V and 6 bases for J; bases not matched to a gene: 12. From germline, CDR1 is MNHNY and CDR2 SVGAGI (reference sequence). The CDR3 contains 16 residues. The CDR3 sequence: CASSSPGQVISDTQYF. In DNA, the CDR3 is TGTGCCAGCAGTTCGCCGGGACAGGTGATATCGGATACGCAGTATTTT.